Presented here are 23 T cell receptor beta chains from one specimen sequenced in a study of shared clonotypes between healthy human individuals. Profiled with immunoSEQ multiplex PCR; TCRdb holds only in-frame clones, not every one. The sample lists some 2.4 million clones, approximately 93% occurring once. The specimen was naive CD4+ T cells from PBMCs. Sample subset: CD45RA+ positively selected. The receptors were sampled from a man between 18 and 29 years old in good health. Some clones in this sample may be carry-over from other donors' samples.

The chain uses TRBV30 and TRBJ1-3; D perhaps matches TRBD1 (6 bases). V was clipped by 3 bases and J by 2 bases, with 14 bases between them. The V gene's germline CDR1 is GTSNPN and CDR2 SVGIG (reference sequence). The CDR3 has 15 amino acids. The CDR3 sequence is CAWRGGRGAGNTIYF. CDR3 DNA: TGTGCCTGGAGGGGTGGTAGGGGGGCTGGAAACACCATATATTTT.

CDR3 region: CASSPEDRVIGANVLTF. DNA for the CDR3: TGCGCCAGCAGCCCAGAGGACAGGGTGATTGGGGCCAACGTCCTGACTTTC. The chain joins TRBV4-1 to TRBJ2-6; 8 nucleotides line up with TRBD1. Germline V lookup: CDR1 MGHRA, CDR2 YSYEKL. The trim removed 4 bases at V and 3 bases at J, leaving 8 bases unmatched. The CDR3 has 17 residues.

The J gene is TRBJ2-4, the V gene TRBV6-6; D gene ambiguous. Germline V CDR1 and CDR2: MNHNY, SVGAGI (reference sequence). V shed 6 bases and J shed 0 bases, with 9 bases lying between them. The CDR3 runs to 14 residues. The CDR3 nucleotides are TGTGCCAGCAGCCGTGGATTAGCCAAAAACATTCAGTACTTC. As protein: CASSRGLAKNIQYF.

V usage is TRBV30 and J usage is TRBJ2-5; unclear D gene. The last part of the DNA fits TRBJ2-7 better; the J call may be wrong. Germline V lookup: CDR1 GTSNPN, CDR2 SVGIG (reference sequence). The CDR3 sequence is 13 residues long. As DNA, the CDR3 is TGTGCCTGGATCACCCGGGCCACCTACGAGCAGTACTTC. Its translation: CAWITRATYEQYF.

This chain joins TRBV6-6 and TRBJ2-2, with TRBD2 identical over 9 bases. V gave up 7 bases and J gave up 3 bases; unmatched junction bases: 6. The CDR3 is 15 amino acids. Germline V gene lookup returns CDR1 MNHNY and CDR2 SVGAGI (reference sequence). The CDR3 DNA sequence: TGTGCCAGCATTCGGACTAGCGCGTACACCGGGGAGCTGTTTTTT. This gives the protein CASIRTSAYTGELFF.

This rearrangement joins TRBV27 to TRBJ2-2, with 7 bases aligning to TRBD1. The CDR3 is 15 amino acids. CDR1 is MNHEY and CDR2 is SMNVEV in the germline V gene (reference sequence). The V and J ends lost 7 bases and 8 bases, in that order; junction bases with no gene match: 13. The CDR3 nucleotides are TGTGCCAGCATGCAGGGACAGACTTACGCGGGGGAGCTGTTTTTT. Translation: CASMQGQTYAGELFF.

As for this clone: Other DNA sequences in this sample translate to the same CDR3. The J gene is TRBJ2-7, the V gene TRBV5-1; D gene ambiguous. Germline V lookup: CDR1 SGHRS, CDR2 YFSETQ. Trimming shortened V by 0 bases and J by 1 base, and 8 bases separated the two germline ends. The CDR3 runs 14 residues. DNA for the CDR3: TGCGCCAGCAGCTTGGGTGGCCAGTCCTACGAGCAGTACTTC. Residues: CASSLGGQSYEQYF.

The chain joins TRBV7-6 to TRBJ1-3; D is unclear. Deletions cut 4 bases from V and 4 bases from J, with 8 bases between. The CDR3 has 13 residues. The germline gives CDR1 SGHVS, CDR2 FNYEAQ. The CDR3, as DNA: TGTGCCAGCAGCTCCTCAGAAGGAAACACCATATATTTT. Its translation is CASSSSEGNTIYF.

This chain links TRBV4-1 with TRBJ1-5, with D perhaps TRBD1 (6 bases). The V and J ends lost 0 bases and 3 bases respectively, with 12 bases between them. The germline CDR1 and CDR2 sequences are MGHRA and YSYEKL. There are 16 residues in the CDR3. The CDR3 spells CASSQDDRYYNQPQHF. The CDR3 nucleotides are TGCGCCAGCAGCCAAGATGACAGGTACTACAATCAGCCCCAGCATTTT.

This chain connects TRBV30 to TRBJ2-3; D gene unclear. Germline V lookup: CDR1 GTSNPN, CDR2 SVGIG (reference sequence). Trimming pared 5 bases from V and 5 bases from J, leaving 8 bases between. The CDR3 contains 11 residues. The DNA of the CDR3 is TGTGCCTGGGGGAACGGAGATACGCAGTATTTT. Encoded protein: CAWGNGDTQYF.

This rearrangement joins TRBV7-8 to TRBJ2-3; TRBD2 aligns across 8 bases. Germline V gene lookup returns CDR1 SGHVS and CDR2 FQNEAQ. The CDR3 is 13 residues long. The V and J ends lost 6 bases and 7 bases, in that order; junction bases with no gene match: 6. The CDR3 loop reads CASRFRGGNTQYF. The CDR3 bases are TGTGCCAGCAGGTTCCGGGGGGGGAATACGCAGTATTTT.

The gene calls are TRBV5-6 and TRBJ1-2, with D perhaps TRBD1 (6 bases). V was clipped by 3 bases and J by 3 bases, with 18 bases between them. This CDR3 is built from 16 residues. Per the germline V gene, CDR1 is SGHDT and CDR2 is YYEEEE. The chain's CDR3 is CASSSGQLVNYYGYTF. CDR3 DNA sequence: TGTGCCAGCAGCTCCGGACAGTTGGTAAACTACTATGGCTACACCTTC.

J is TRBJ2-1 and V is TRBV11-1; D gene unclear. Germline CDR1 and CDR2: SGHAT and FQDESV (reference sequence). This CDR3 has 14 amino acids. The V end was cut by 5 bases, the J end by 2 bases, with 10 bases between. The CDR3 bases are TGTGCCAGCAGCAAAGTGGTGACCTACAATGAGCAGTTCTTC. This encodes CASSKVVTYNEQFF.

This clone was seen a single time. The chain links TRBV28 to TRBJ1-4; no definite D call. Germline CDR1 is MDHEN and CDR2 is SYDVKM. The CDR3 covers 15 residues. With 2 bases removed from V and 0 bases from J, the gap between germline ends came to 7 bases. The chain's CDR3 is CASSLRHATNEKLFF. Written as DNA, the CDR3 is TGTGCCAGCAGTTTACGACATGCAACTAATGAAAAACTGTTTTTT.

The chain recombines TRBV25-1 with TRBJ2-7, with D perhaps matching TRBD1 (6 bases). Germline lookup yields CDR1 MGHDK and CDR2 SYGVNS. The CDR3 totals 13 residues. Trimming left V 5 bases short and J 7 bases short, with 15 bases between. This CDR3 reads CASSQGMEREQYF. In DNA form, the CDR3 reads TGTGCCAGCAGTCAGGGGATGGAGAGGGAGCAGTACTTC.

J is TRBJ1-1 and V is TRBV30; unclear D gene. The V gene lost 0 bases and the J gene lost 6 bases, with 8 bases spanning the gap. CDR1 is GTSNPN and CDR2 is SVGIG in the germline V gene (reference sequence). The CDR3 runs 12 residues. CDR3: CAWSVQSAEAFF. In DNA, the CDR3 is TGTGCCTGGAGTGTGCAGTCAGCTGAAGCTTTCTTT.

V gene TRBV28 combines with J gene TRBJ1-1, with D tentatively TRBD1 (6 bases). Germline CDR1 MDHEN, CDR2 SYDVKM. The CDR3 sequence is 15 residues long. V was pared by 1 base and J by 2 bases, with 11 bases between. The CDR3 spells CASSLSGAQNTEAFF. The CDR3 region has the DNA TGTGCCAGCAGTTTATCAGGGGCGCAAAACACTGAAGCTTTCTTT.

The chain links TRBV5-1 to TRBJ2-2; D remains ambiguous. The V gene's germline CDR1 is SGHRS and CDR2 YFSETQ. Trimming removed 2 bases at V and 4 bases at J, with 12 bases between. This CDR3 is built from 15 residues. The CDR3 bases are TGCGCCAGCAGCTTAAGGGTGTCGGGCACCGGGGAGCTGTTTTTT. It translates to CASSLRVSGTGELFF. The full variable domain, with the rest looked up from reference TRBV5-1 and TRBJ2-2, is KAGVTQTPRYLIKTRGQQVTLSCSPISGHRSVSWYQQTPGQGLQFLFEYFSETQRNKGNFPGRFSGRQFSNSRSEMNVSTLELGDSALYLCASSLRVSGTGELFFGEGSRLTVL.

The J gene is TRBJ2-7, the V gene TRBV5-1; 7 nucleotides match TRBD1. Germline trimming cut 3 bases from V and 5 bases from J; bases unmatched to any gene: 8. CDR1 is SGHRS, CDR2 YFSETQ, per germline. This CDR3 spans 14 amino acids. The CDR3 sequence: CASSSTDRVDEQYF. The DNA of the CDR3 is TGCGCCAGCAGCTCAACCGACAGGGTCGACGAGCAGTACTTC. Drawing the rest from reference TRBV5-1 and TRBJ2-7, the complete variable domain is KAGVTQTPRYLIKTRGQQVTLSCSPISGHRSVSWYQQTPGQGLQFLFEYFSETQRNKGNFPGRFSGRQFSNSRSEMNVSTLELGDSALYLCASSSTDRVDEQYFGPGTRLTVT.

The chain is built from TRBV28 and TRBJ2-1; D may be TRBD1 (7 bases). V was clipped by 6 bases and J by 0 bases, with 15 bases between them. The V gene's germline CDR1 is MDHEN and CDR2 SYDVKM. CDR3 length: 16 residues. The CDR3 here is CASRGRGANSYNEQFF. The DNA of the CDR3 is TGTGCCAGCAGGGGCAGGGGGGCAAACTCCTACAATGAGCAGTTCTTC.

The chain combines TRBV25-1 with TRBJ2-7; TRBD2 matches 8 bases. The CDR3 covers 16 residues. V dropped 5 bases and J dropped 5; count of bases not matched to a gene: 14. Germline V lookup: CDR1 MGHDK, CDR2 SYGVNS. The CDR3 nucleotides are TGTGCCAGCAGTAGGGGAAGGACTAGCTTGATCGACGAGCAGTACTTC. This translates into CASSRGRTSLIDEQYF.

The chain uses TRBV19 and TRBJ1-1, with no clear D. This CDR3 spans 14 amino acids. Trimming shortened V by 5 bases and J by 2 bases, and 12 bases separated the two germline ends. Per the germline V gene, CDR1 is LNHDA and CDR2 is SQIVND (reference sequence). CDR3 amino acids: CASSVFGRNTEAFF. CDR3 DNA: TGTGCCAGTAGTGTTTTCGGGCGCAACACTGAAGCTTTCTTT. Using reference TRBV19 and TRBJ1-1 for the parts outside the CDR3, the full variable domain is DGGITQSPKYLFRKEGQNVTLSCEQNLNHDAMYWYRQDPGQGLRLIYYSQIVNDFQKGDIAEGYSVSREKKESFPLTVTSAQKNPTAFYLCASSVFGRNTEAFFGQGTRLTVV.

The gene calls are TRBV28 and TRBJ2-1; D might be TRBD2 (5 bases). Trimming took 5 bases from V and 9 from J, leaving 17 bases between them. The CDR3 has 14 amino acids. Germline lookup yields CDR1 MDHEN and CDR2 SYDVKM. CDR3 residues: CASSPSGVVGEQFF. The DNA for the CDR3 is TGTGCCAGCAGTCCCTCCGGGGTGGTTGGTGAGCAGTTCTTC.